This record looks at one T cell receptor (beta chain) sequence and its context. The antigen is unknown. These data are taken from a study of CXCR3-negative and CXCR3-positive naive CD8 T cells. General study results and limits: More hydrophobic TRB CDR3s were found in CXCR3-positive naive cells than in CXCR3-negative naive cells.

The authors prepared UMI-labeled TRB cDNA libraries by 5' RACE. TCRdb reprocessed the 5' RACE reads and reports one entry per CDR3 protein, with no DNA. Seen in this sample are about 120,000 distinct CDR3 sequences; the ten most common clones hold around 0.54%. Germline V lookup: CDR1 MDHEN, CDR2 SYDVKM. The CDR3 length is 15 residues. Sorts performed in triplicate captured over 250,000 cells each from every CD8+ T cell subset. The rearrangement links TRBV28 to TRBJ2-2; the D call from TCRdb, TRBD2, cannot be confirmed without DNA. The sample was naive CXCR3+ CD8+ T cells from blood. Stated subset: CD45RO-CCR7+CD27+CD95- naive CD8+ T cells expressing CXCR3 (TNR3+). The sequence was obtained from a human donor in good health. Some clones in this sample may be carry-over from other donors' samples. CDR3 in amino acids: CASSTTRSNTGELFF. Looking up the rest from reference TRBV28 and TRBJ2-2 gives the full variable domain: DVKVTQSSRYLVKRTGEKVFLECVQDMDHENMFWYRQDPGLGLRLIYFSYDVKMKEKGDIPEGYSVSREKKERFSLILESASTNQTSMYLCASSTTRSNTGELFFGEGSRLTVL.